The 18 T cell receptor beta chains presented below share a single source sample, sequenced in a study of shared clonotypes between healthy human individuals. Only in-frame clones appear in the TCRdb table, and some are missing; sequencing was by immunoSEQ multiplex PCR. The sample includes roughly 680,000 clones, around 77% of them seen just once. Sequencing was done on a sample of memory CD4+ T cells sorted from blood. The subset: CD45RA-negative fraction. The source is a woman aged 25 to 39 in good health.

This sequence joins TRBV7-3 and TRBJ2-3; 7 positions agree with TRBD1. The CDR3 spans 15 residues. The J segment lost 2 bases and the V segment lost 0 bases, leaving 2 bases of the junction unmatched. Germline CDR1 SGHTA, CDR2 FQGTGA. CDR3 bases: TGTGCCAGCAGCTTAACGGGACAGCTCACAGATACGCAGTATTTT. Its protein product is CASSLTGQLTDTQYF.

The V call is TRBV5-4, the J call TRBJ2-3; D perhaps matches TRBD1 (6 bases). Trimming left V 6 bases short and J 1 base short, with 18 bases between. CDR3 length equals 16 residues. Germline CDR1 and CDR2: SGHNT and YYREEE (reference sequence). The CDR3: CASTPPTGSGTDTQYF. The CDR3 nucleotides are TGTGCCAGCACCCCCCCTACAGGGAGCGGCACAGATACGCAGTATTTT.

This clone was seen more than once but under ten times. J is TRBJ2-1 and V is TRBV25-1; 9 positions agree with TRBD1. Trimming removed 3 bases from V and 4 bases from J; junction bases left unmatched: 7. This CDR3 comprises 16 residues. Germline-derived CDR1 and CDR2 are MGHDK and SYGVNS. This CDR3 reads CASSDRDRDRYNEQFF. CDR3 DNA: TGTGCCAGCAGTGATAGGGACAGGGACCGGTACAATGAGCAGTTCTTC.

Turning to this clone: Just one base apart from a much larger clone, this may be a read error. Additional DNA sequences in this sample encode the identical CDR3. The CDR3 region has the DNA TGCGCCAGCAGCTTTTTAAATGAGCAGTTCTTC. This sequence encodes CASSFLNEQFF. The chain employs TRBV5-1 and TRBJ2-1, with D unclear. This CDR3 is built from 11 residues. Per germline, CDR1 SGHRS and CDR2 YFSETQ. V lost 2 bases and J lost 7, with 4 bases in between.

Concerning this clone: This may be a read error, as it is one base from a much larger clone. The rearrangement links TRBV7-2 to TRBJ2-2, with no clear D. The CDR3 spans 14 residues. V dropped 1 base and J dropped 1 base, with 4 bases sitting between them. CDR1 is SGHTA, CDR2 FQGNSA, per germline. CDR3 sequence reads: CASSLGGNTGELFF. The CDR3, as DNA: TGTGCCAGCAGCTTAGGAGGGAACACCGGGGAGCTGTTTTTT.

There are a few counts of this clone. The CDR3 region has the DNA TGTGCCAGCAGTTACATACCAGGGACAGTACCTAATGAAAAACTGTTTTTT. Translating it yields CASSYIPGTVPNEKLFF. V and J are TRBV6-7 and TRBJ1-4; TRBD1 aligns across 7 bases. TRBV6-7 has ORF status, its function being uncertain. This CDR3 region has 17 residues. V shed 2 bases and J 3 bases; nucleotides not matched to a gene: 9.

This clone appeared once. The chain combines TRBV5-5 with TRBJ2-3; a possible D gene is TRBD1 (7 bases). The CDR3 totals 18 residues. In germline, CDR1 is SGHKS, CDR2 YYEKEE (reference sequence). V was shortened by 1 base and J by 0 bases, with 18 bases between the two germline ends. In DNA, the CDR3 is TGTGCCAGCAGCTTGAGGCCAGGGGGGCACTCTAGCACAGATACGCAGTATTTT. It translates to CASSLRPGGHSSTDTQYF.

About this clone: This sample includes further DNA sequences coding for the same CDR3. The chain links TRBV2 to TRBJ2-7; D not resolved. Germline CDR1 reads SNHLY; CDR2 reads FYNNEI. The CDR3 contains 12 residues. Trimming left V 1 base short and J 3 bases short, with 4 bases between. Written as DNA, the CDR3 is TGTGCCAGCAGTGAAGAGGGCTACGAGCAGTACTTC. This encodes CASSEEGYEQYF.

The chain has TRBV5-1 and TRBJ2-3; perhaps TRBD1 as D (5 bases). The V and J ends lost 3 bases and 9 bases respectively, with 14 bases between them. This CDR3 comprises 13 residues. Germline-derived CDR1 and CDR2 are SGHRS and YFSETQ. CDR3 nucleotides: TGCGCCAGCAGCTCGCAAGGGGTTTGGACGCAGTATTTT. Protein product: CASSSQGVWTQYF.

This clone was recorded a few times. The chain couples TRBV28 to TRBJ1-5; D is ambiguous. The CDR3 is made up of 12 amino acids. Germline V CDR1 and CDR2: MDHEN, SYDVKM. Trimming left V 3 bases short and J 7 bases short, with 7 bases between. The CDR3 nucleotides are TGTGCCAGCAGTTTCTCGGGACAGCCCCAGCATTTT. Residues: CASSFSGQPQHF.

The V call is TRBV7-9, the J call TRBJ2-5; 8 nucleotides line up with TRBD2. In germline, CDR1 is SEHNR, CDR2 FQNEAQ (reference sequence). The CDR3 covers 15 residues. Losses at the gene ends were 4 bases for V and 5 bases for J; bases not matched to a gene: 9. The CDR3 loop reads CASSSPLGRGETQYF. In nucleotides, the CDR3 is TGTGCCAGCAGCTCACCGCTCGGGAGGGGCGAGACCCAGTACTTC. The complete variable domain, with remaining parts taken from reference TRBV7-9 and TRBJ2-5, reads DTGVSQNPRHKITKRGQNVTFRCDPISEHNRLYWYRQTLGQGPEFLTYFQNEAQLEKSRLLSDRFSAERPKGSFSTLEIQRTEQGDSAMYLCASSSPLGRGETQYFGPGTRLLVL.

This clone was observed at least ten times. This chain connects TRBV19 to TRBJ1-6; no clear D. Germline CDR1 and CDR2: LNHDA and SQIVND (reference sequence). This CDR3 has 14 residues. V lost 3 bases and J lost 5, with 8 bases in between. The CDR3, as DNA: TGTGCCAGTAGTATGGTAAACAATAATTCACCCCTCCACTTT. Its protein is CASSMVNNNSPLHF.

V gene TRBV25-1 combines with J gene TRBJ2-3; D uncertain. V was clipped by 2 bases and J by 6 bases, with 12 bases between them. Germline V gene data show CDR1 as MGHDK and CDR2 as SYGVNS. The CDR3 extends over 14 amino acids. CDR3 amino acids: CASSERLTRDTQYF. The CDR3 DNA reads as TGTGCCAGCAGTGAACGTCTGACTCGGGATACGCAGTATTTT.

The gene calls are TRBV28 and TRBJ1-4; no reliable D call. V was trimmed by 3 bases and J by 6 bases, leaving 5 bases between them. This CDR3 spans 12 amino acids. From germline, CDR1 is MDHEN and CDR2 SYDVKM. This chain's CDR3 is CASSLPYEKLFF. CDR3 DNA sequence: TGTGCCAGCAGTTTGCCCTATGAAAAACTGTTTTTT.

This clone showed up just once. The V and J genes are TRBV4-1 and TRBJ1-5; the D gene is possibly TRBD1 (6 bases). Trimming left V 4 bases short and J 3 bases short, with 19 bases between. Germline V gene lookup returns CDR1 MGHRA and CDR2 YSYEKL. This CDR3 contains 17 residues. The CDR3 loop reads CASSPDRDTFSNQPQHF. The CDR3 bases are TGCGCCAGCAGCCCCGACCGGGACACCTTCTCCAATCAGCCCCAGCATTTT.

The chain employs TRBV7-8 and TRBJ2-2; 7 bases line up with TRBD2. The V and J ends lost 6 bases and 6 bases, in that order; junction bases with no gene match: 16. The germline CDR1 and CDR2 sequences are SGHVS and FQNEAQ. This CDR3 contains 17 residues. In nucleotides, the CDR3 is TGTGCCAGCAGACTAGCGCTCAGGTTCGGGGTGTCCGGGGAGCTGTTTTTT. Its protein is CASRLALRFGVSGELFF.

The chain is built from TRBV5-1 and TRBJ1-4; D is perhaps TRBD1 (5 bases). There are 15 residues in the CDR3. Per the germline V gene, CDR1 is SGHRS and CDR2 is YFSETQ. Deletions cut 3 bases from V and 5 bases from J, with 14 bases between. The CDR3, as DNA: TGCGCCAGCAGCTCTACCGGGACTTGGAATGAAAAACTGTTTTTT. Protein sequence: CASSSTGTWNEKLFF.

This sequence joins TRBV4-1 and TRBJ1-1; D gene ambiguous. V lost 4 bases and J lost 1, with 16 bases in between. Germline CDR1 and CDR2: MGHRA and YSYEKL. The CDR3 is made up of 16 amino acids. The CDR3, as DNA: TGCGCCAGCAGCCCGGCGGCGGGCCTCGAGAACACTGAAGCTTTCTTT. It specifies CASSPAAGLENTEAFF.